The T cell receptor (beta chain) under discussion was sequenced for a study of T cell responses to AZD1222 COVID-19 vaccine. Study outcomes and limitations: None of the repertoires were sampled until the peak T cell response had passed. Nearly half of spike-specific TCRs reportedly target variant regions that are unmutated in the B.1.351 and B.1.1.7 variants.

Note on this clone: Its antigen remains unidentified.

This CDR3 is built from 13 residues. The germline V gene has CDR1 MNHEY and CDR2 SVGAGI. Trimming shortened V by 0 bases and J by 6 bases, and 8 bases separated the two germline ends. Some clones are missing from TCRdb's copy, which holds only in-frame ones; the method was immunoSEQ multiplex PCR. The sample records 200,000 to 250,000 clones, around 94% being singletons. This TCR was recovered from an adult who received the MenACWY meningococcal vaccine as a control. The J gene is TRBJ1-1, the V gene TRBV6-5; D remains ambiguous. This specimen consisted of peripheral blood, obtained 28 days after the second dose of the MenACWY control vaccine. In DNA form, the CDR3 reads TGTGCCAGCAGTTACTCCCTCGAAGCTGAAGCTTTCTTT. This translates into CASSYSLEAEAFF.